One and the same sample provided the 27 T cell receptor beta chains below, sequenced in a study of radiotherapy plus CTLA-4 blockade in lung cancer. Profiled with immunoSEQ multiplex PCR; TCRdb holds only in-frame clones, not every one. The sample contains about 97,000 clones, about four fifths of which appear only once. The source was peripheral blood, collected from a patient treated with radiotherapy plus ipilimumab. Receptors were obtained from a human donor with non-small cell lung cancer who had a partial response to radiotherapy plus ipilimumab. Some clones in this sample may be carry-over from other donors' samples.

The CDR3 DNA reads as TGTGCCACCAGCAGAGATGCCTTAGGACAGGGAGCGTACGAGCAGTACTTC. It specifies CATSRDALGQGAYEQYF. The V gene is TRBV15, the J gene TRBJ2-7; 8 bases are shared with TRBD1. Trimming took 0 bases from V and 4 from J; bases not matched to a gene: 11. Germline V gene data show CDR1 as LNHNV and CDR2 as YYDKDF (reference sequence). The CDR3 runs to 17 residues. Together with reference TRBV15 and TRBJ2-7, the CDR3 gives the full variable domain: DAMVIQNPRYQVTQFGKPVTLSCSQTLNHNVMYWYQQKSSQAPKLLFHYYDKDFNNEADTPDNFQSRRPNTSFCFLDIRSPGLGDTAMYLCATSRDALGQGAYEQYFGPGTRLTVT.

The sample holds a few counts of this clone. This chain uses TRBV5-5 with TRBJ1-2; D might be TRBD1 (6 bases). Germline V gene data show CDR1 as SGHKS and CDR2 as YYEKEE (reference sequence). The CDR3 loop spans 14 amino acids. The V end was cut by 0 bases, the J end by 5 bases, with 11 bases between. Here the CDR3 DNA reads TGTGCCAGCAGCTTGGTGGACAGTTGGTATGGCTACACCTTC. Its protein is CASSLVDSWYGYTF.

The rearrangement joins TRBV28 to TRBJ1-6, with D tentatively TRBD1 (5 bases). This CDR3 is built from 15 residues. Between the trimmed V and J ends, which lost 6 bases and 8 bases, there was a span of 17 bases. Germline assignment: CDR1 MDHEN and CDR2 SYDVKM. The CDR3 DNA sequence: TGTGCCAGCAGACCCTATGGAGGGGATCATTCACCCCTCCACTTT. It specifies CASRPYGGDHSPLHF.

This rearrangement joins TRBV11-3 to TRBJ1-4, with D uncertain. This CDR3 spans 15 amino acids. The V and J ends lost 5 bases and 2 bases respectively, with 12 bases between them. Germline CDR1 SGHNT, CDR2 YENEEA. CDR3: CASSVASGTNEKLFF. CDR3 DNA sequence: TGTGCCAGCAGCGTCGCCTCGGGGACTAATGAAAAACTGTTTTTT.

This chain links TRBV4-2 with TRBJ1-1; D is uncertain. Germline V gene lookup returns CDR1 LGHNA and CDR2 YNFKEQ. There are 15 residues in the CDR3. V was clipped by 4 bases and J by 4 bases, with 16 bases between them. The CDR3, as DNA: TGTGCCAGCAGCCCCCGAGCCATGGGGAGCACTGAAGCTTTCTTT. This gives the protein CASSPRAMGSTEAFF.

V is TRBV2 and J is TRBJ1-4; TRBD1 matches 11 bases. J was trimmed by 8 bases and V by 10 bases; bases with no gene match: 12. Germline lookup yields CDR1 SNHLY and CDR2 FYNNEI. This CDR3 has 15 residues. The CDR3 DNA follows: TGTGCCACGGGCCAGGACAGGGGGCGCGAAGAAAAACTGTTTTTT. Amino acids: CATGQDRGREEKLFF.

This chain joins TRBV27 and TRBJ2-7; 7 nucleotides match TRBD1. After removal of 3 bases from V and 1 base from J, the junction contained 3 bases not matched to a gene. CDR3 length: 14 residues. Germline loops: CDR1 MNHEY, CDR2 SMNVEV (reference sequence). The CDR3 loop reads CASSFWDRSYEQYF. As DNA, the CDR3 is TGTGCCAGCAGTTTTTGGGACAGATCCTACGAGCAGTACTTC.

The chain joins TRBV7-2 to TRBJ2-5; a possible D gene is TRBD1 (5 bases). This CDR3 is built from 16 residues. Between the trimmed V and J ends, which lost 5 bases and 5 bases, there was a span of 21 bases. CDR1 and CDR2 from the germline V gene are SGHTA and FQGNSA. The CDR3 is CASSAPGIRDRETQYF. DNA for the CDR3: TGTGCCAGCAGCGCCCCAGGGATCCGTGACCGGGAGACCCAGTACTTC.

This clone has a handful of counts. This chain links TRBV28 with TRBJ2-7, with 7 bases identical to TRBD2. The germline V gene has CDR1 MDHEN and CDR2 SYDVKM. The CDR3 spans 16 residues. Trimming took 4 bases from V and 7 from J; bases not matched to a gene: 16. CDR3 loop: CASSSSLVGGPSEQYF. CDR3 coding DNA: TGTGCCAGCAGTTCCTCGTTGGTGGGAGGGCCAAGTGAGCAGTACTTC.

The gene calls are TRBV7-2 and TRBJ1-6, with TRBD1 as a possible D gene (6 bases). There are 15 residues in the CDR3. The germline V gene has CDR1 SGHTA and CDR2 FQGNSA. Trimming pared 5 bases from V and 5 bases from J, leaving 13 bases between. DNA for the CDR3: TGTGCCAGCAGCCCAACAGGGATCCATAATTCACCCCTCCACTTT. Encoded protein: CASSPTGIHNSPLHF.

In this sample, this clone turned up a few times. The chain is built from TRBV5-1 and TRBJ2-7; tentative D call: TRBD1 (7 bases). The V end was cut by 5 bases, the J end by 3 bases, with 15 bases between. The CDR3 sequence is 14 residues long. The germline gives CDR1 SGHRS, CDR2 YFSETQ. The CDR3 sequence is CASRSAGGNYEQYF. CDR3 DNA sequence: TGCGCCAGCAGGTCGGCAGGGGGGAACTACGAGCAGTACTTC. The whole variable domain, filled in from reference TRBV5-1 and TRBJ2-7, reads KAGVTQTPRYLIKTRGQQVTLSCSPISGHRSVSWYQQTPGQGLQFLFEYFSETQRNKGNFPGRFSGRQFSNSRSEMNVSTLELGDSALYLCASRSAGGNYEQYFGPGTRLTVT.

There are a few counts of this clone. The rearrangement joins TRBV18 to TRBJ1-5, with D hard to call. CDR1 is KGHSH and CDR2 is LQKENI in the germline V gene. Trimming shortened V by 6 bases and J by 5 bases, and 11 bases separated the two germline ends. This CDR3 has 13 amino acids. The CDR3 here is CASSPGFDQPQHF. For the CDR3, the DNA is TGTGCCAGCTCGCCGGGGTTCGATCAGCCCCAGCATTTT.

The V and J genes are TRBV7-8 and TRBJ1-4, with TRBD1 identical over 9 bases. The CDR3 length is 15 residues. Trimming removed 1 base from V and 6 bases from J; junction bases left unmatched: 3. Germline V lookup: CDR1 SGHVS, CDR2 FQNEAQ. CDR3 coding DNA: TGTGCCAGCAGCTTAGACAGGGGGCGACATGAAAAACTGTTTTTT. It is translated as CASSLDRGRHEKLFF.

The CDR3 protein is CASSQELGPHEQFF. In nucleotides, the CDR3 is TGCGCCAGCAGCCAAGAACTAGGGCCGCATGAGCAGTTCTTC. The chain has TRBV4-3 and TRBJ2-1; possibly TRBD2 for D (5 bases). The CDR3 length is 14 residues. Between the trimmed V and J ends, which lost 0 bases and 8 bases, there was a span of 11 bases. Germline CDR1 LGHNA, CDR2 YSLEER.

The J gene is TRBJ2-2, the V gene TRBV30; tentative D call: TRBD2 (5 bases). V dropped 0 bases and J dropped 5 bases, with 10 bases sitting between them. The CDR3 sequence is 14 residues long. The germline gives CDR1 GTSNPN, CDR2 SVGIG (reference sequence). CDR3 protein: CAWSVGSRTGELFF. DNA for the CDR3: TGTGCCTGGAGTGTTGGGAGTCGAACCGGGGAGCTGTTTTTT.

The V call is TRBV7-6, the J call TRBJ2-5; tentative D call: TRBD1 (6 bases). The CDR3 contains 14 residues. The germline V gene encodes CDR1 SGHVS and CDR2 FNYEAQ. V lost 0 bases and J lost 7, with 12 bases in between. CDR3 region: CASSLADRTGTQYF. In DNA, the CDR3 is TGTGCCAGCAGCTTAGCCGACAGGACCGGGACCCAGTACTTC.

The V and J genes are TRBV4-3 and TRBJ1-6; D possibly corresponds to TRBD1 (5 bases). The ends were cut back, 2 bases at V and 8 bases at J, with 19 bases in the middle. Germline V gene lookup returns CDR1 LGHNA and CDR2 YSLEER. CDR3 length: 17 amino acids. The CDR3 DNA sequence: TGCGCCAGCAGCCAACCCTCCCACGGCGGGGCACATTCACCCCTCCACTTT. Translating gives CASSQPSHGGAHSPLHF.

The DNA of the CDR3 is TGTGCCAGCATCCGATTTCCGGGACAGGGTGGTGCGACCCAGTACTTC. This encodes CASIRFPGQGGATQYF. This chain joins TRBV5-8 and TRBJ2-5; 9 positions agree with TRBD1. The CDR3 contains 16 residues. The V gene end was trimmed by 6 bases and the J gene end by 7 bases; junction bases not matched to a gene: 16. The germline V gene has CDR1 SGHTS and CDR2 YDEGEE.

The chain is built from TRBV14 and TRBJ2-7; D not certain. V gave up 2 bases and J gave up 2 bases, with 10 bases separating them. Germline V gene lookup returns CDR1 SGHDN and CDR2 FVKESK. The CDR3 length is 14 residues. CDR3 nucleotide sequence: TGTGCCAGCAGCCAATTCGCCGGTACCTACGAGCAGTACTTC. Its protein is CASSQFAGTYEQYF.

The chain uses TRBV6-1 and TRBJ1-5; D remains unclear. CDR3 length equals 14 residues. CDR1 and CDR2 (germline): MNHNS, SASEGT. Deletions cut 7 bases from V and 7 bases from J, with 17 bases between. In DNA, the CDR3 is TGTGCCAGCATACCCCAAGTACCGCGCCAGCCCCAGCATTTT. Protein sequence: CASIPQVPRQPQHF.

There are many counts of this clone. This chain links TRBV2 with TRBJ2-1; 10 positions agree with TRBD2. The CDR3 has 15 amino acids. V lost 6 bases and J lost 1; bases outside the gene matches: 3. The germline gives CDR1 SNHLY, CDR2 FYNNEI. The CDR3 DNA follows: TGTGCCAGCAGCCTGACTAGCGGGTCCTACAATGAGCAGTTCTTC. Translating gives CASSLTSGSYNEQFF.

This chain joins TRBV5-1 and TRBJ2-7; possibly TRBD1 for D (6 bases). Germline V CDR1 and CDR2: SGHRS, YFSETQ. The CDR3 contains 13 residues. V was pared by 2 bases and J by 2 bases, with 8 bases between. CDR3 in DNA: TGCGCCAGCAGCTTACAGGGAACCTACGAGCAGTACTTC. Amino acids: CASSLQGTYEQYF.

The table lists this clone with a few counts. J is TRBJ2-3 and V is TRBV28; D remains ambiguous. CDR3 size: 12 residues. Trimming shortened V by 5 bases and J by 4 bases, and 7 bases separated the two germline ends. Germline CDR1 is MDHEN and CDR2 is SYDVKM. In nucleotides, the CDR3 is TGTGCCAGCAGTCTTCTAGCAGATACGCAGTATTTT. Translating it yields CASSLLADTQYF.

In this sample, this clone turned up once. The J gene is TRBJ2-5, the V gene TRBV28; no clear D. V was clipped by 1 base and J by 2 bases, with 14 bases between them. Per germline, CDR1 MDHEN and CDR2 SYDVKM. The CDR3 spans 16 residues. The CDR3, as DNA: TGTGCCAGCAGTTTATTTTTGGCAGGCAGACAAGAGACCCAGTACTTC. This encodes CASSLFLAGRQETQYF.

This chain connects TRBV6-1 to TRBJ2-5, with 7 bases lining up with TRBD2. Germline V lookup: CDR1 MNHNS, CDR2 SASEGT. The CDR3 covers 16 residues. Trimming cost V 3 bases and J 5 bases; bases outside gene matches: 12. The CDR3 here is CASSDKEGGPGETQYF. The CDR3 nucleotides are TGTGCCAGCAGTGATAAAGAGGGAGGGCCTGGGGAGACCCAGTACTTC.

The chain is built from TRBV9 and TRBJ1-1; no clear D. The CDR3 runs 13 residues. From germline, CDR1 is SGDLS and CDR2 YYNGEE. V dropped 3 bases and J dropped 3 bases, with 9 bases sitting between them. DNA for the CDR3: TGTGCCAGCAGCGCAGGTGGATACACTGAAGCTTTCTTT. Its protein is CASSAGGYTEAFF.

The chain combines TRBV27 with TRBJ2-1; the match to TRBD2 covers 12 bases. Germline CDR1 reads MNHEY; CDR2 reads SMNVEV (reference sequence). The CDR3 consists of 16 residues. J lost 2 bases, V lost 5 bases, and 4 bases had no gene match. CDR3 sequence: CASSRASGGAYNEQFF. The CDR3 nucleotides read TGTGCCAGCAGTAGGGCTAGCGGGGGGGCCTACAATGAGCAGTTCTTC.